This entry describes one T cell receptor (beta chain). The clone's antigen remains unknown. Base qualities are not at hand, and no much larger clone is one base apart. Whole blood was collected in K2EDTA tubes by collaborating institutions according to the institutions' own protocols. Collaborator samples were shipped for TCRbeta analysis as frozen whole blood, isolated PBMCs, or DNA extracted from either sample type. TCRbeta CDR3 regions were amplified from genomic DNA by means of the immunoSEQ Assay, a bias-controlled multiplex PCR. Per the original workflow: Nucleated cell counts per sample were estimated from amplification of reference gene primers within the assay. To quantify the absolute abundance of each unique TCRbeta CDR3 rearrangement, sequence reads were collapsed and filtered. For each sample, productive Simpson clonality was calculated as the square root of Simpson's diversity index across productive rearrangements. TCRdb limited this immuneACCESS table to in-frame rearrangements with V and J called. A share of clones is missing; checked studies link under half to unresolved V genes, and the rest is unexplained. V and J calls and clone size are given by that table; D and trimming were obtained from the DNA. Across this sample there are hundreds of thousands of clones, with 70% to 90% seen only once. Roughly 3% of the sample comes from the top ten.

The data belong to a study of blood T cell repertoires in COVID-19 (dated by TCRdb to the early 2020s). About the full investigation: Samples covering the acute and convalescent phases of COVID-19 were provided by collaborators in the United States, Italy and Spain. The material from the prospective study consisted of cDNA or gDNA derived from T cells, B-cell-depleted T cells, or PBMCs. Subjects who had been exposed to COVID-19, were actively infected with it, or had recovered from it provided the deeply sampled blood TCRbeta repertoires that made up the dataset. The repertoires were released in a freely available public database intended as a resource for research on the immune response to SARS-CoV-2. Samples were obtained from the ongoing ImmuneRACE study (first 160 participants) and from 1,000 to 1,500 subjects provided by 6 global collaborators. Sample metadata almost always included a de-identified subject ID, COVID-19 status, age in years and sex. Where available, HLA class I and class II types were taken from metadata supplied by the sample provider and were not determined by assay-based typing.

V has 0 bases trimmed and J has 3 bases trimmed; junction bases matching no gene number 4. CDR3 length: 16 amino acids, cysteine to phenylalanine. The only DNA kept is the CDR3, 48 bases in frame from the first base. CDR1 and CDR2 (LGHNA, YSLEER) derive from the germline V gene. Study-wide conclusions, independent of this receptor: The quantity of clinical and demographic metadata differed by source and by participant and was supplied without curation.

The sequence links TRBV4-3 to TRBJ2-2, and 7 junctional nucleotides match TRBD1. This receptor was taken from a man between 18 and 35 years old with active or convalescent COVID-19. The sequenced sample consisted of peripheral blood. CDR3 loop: CASSQDPGQHTGELFF. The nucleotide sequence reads TGCGCCAGCAGCCAAGACCCGGGACAGCACACCGGGGAGCTGTTTTTT.